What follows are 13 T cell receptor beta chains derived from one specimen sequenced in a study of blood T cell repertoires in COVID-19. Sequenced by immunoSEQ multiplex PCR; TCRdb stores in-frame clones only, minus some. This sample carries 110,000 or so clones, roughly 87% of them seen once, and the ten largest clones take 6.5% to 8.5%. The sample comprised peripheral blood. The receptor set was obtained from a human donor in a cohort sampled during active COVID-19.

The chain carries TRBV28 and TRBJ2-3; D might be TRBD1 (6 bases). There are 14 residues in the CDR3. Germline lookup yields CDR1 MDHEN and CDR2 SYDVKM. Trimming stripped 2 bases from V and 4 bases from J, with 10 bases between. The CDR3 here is CASSLQGWADTQYF. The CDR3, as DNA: TGTGCCAGCAGTTTACAGGGGTGGGCAGATACGCAGTATTTT.

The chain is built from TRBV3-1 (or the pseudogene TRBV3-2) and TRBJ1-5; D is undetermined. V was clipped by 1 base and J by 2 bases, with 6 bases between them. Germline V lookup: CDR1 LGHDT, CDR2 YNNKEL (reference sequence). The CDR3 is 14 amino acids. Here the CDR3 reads CASSQGRGNQPQHF. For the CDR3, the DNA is TGTGCCAGCAGCCAAGGGCGGGGCAATCAGCCCCAGCATTTT.

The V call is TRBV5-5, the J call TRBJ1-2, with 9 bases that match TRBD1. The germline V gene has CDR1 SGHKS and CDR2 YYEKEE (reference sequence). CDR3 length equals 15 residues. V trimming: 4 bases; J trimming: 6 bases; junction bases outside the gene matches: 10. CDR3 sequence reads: CASSNTGTGLDGYTF. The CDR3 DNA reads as TGTGCCAGCAGCAATACCGGGACAGGGTTGGATGGCTACACCTTC.

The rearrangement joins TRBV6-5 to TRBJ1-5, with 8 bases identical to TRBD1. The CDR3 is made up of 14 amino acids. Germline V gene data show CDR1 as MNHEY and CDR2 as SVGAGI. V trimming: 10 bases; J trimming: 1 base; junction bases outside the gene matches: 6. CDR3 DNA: TGTGCCATTCAGGGGGCAGGAAGCAATCAGCCCCAGCATTTT. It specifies CAIQGAGSNQPQHF.

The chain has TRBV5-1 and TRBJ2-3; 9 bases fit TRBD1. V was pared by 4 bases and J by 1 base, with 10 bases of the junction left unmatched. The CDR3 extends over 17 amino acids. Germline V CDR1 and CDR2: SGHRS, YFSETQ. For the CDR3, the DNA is TGCGCCAGCAGCACTCCCAACAGGGGGCGCGGCACAGATACGCAGTATTTT. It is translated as CASSTPNRGRGTDTQYF.

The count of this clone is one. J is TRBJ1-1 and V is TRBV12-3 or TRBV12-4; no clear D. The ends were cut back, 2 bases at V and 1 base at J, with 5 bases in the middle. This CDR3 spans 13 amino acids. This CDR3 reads CASSLWQNTEAFF. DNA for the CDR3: TGTGCCAGCAGTTTATGGCAGAACACTGAAGCTTTCTTT.

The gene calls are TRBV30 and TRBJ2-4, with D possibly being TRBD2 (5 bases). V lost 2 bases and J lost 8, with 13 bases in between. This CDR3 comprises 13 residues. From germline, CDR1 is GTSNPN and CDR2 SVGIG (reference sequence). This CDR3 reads CAWSPPNGDIQYF. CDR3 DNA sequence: TGTGCCTGGAGTCCGCCAAACGGGGACATTCAGTACTTC.

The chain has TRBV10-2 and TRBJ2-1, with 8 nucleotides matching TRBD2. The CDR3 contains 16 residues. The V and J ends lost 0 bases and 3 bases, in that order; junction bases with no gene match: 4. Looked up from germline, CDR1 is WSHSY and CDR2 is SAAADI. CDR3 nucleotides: TGCGCCAGCAGTGAGTCGCGGGGGGCGATCTACAATGAGCAGTTCTTC. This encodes CASSESRGAIYNEQFF.

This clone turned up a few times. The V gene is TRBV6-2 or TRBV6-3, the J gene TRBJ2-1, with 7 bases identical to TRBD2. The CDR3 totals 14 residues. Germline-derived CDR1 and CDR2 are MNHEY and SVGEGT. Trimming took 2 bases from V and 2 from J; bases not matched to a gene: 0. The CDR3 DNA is TGTGCCAGCAGTTACGCGGGAGCCTACAATGAGCAGTTCTTC. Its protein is CASSYAGAYNEQFF.

CDR3 nucleotides: TGTGCCAGCAGGTCGACAGGGAACACTGAAGCTTTCTTT. This codes for CASRSTGNTEAFF. The rearrangement links TRBV12-3 or TRBV12-4 to TRBJ1-1, with a tentative D call TRBD1 (6 bases). V was cut by 6 bases and J by 1 base, with 9 bases left in between. This CDR3 region has 13 residues.

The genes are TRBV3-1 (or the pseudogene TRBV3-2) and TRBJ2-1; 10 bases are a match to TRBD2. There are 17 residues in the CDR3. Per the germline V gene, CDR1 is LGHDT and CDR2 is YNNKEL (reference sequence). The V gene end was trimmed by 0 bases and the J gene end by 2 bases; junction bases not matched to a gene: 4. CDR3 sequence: CASSQDGSGRPYNEQFF. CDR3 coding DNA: TGTGCCAGCAGCCAAGATGGTAGCGGGAGGCCCTACAATGAGCAGTTCTTC.

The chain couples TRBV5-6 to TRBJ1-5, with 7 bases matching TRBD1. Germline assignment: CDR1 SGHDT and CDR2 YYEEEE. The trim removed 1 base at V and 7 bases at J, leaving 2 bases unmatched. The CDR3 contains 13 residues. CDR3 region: CASSLTDRQPQHF. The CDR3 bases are TGTGCCAGCAGCTTGACGGACAGGCAGCCCCAGCATTTT.

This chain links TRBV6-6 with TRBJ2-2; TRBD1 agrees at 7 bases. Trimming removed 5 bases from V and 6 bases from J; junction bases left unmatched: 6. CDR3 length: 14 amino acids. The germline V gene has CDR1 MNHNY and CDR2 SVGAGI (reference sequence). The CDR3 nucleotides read TGTGCCAGCAGTGTCACAGGGGACCCCGGGGAGCTGTTTTTT. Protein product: CASSVTGDPGELFF.